A single sample gave rise to the 22 T cell receptor beta chains below, sequenced in a study of blood T cell repertoires in COVID-19. Only in-frame clones appear in the TCRdb table, and some are missing; sequencing was by immunoSEQ multiplex PCR. Among 300,000 or so clones listed, roughly 91% were seen once. Sequencing input: peripheral blood. All receptors derive from a man in his fifties or sixties with active or convalescent COVID-19.

V and J are TRBV5-1 and TRBJ2-7; 8 bases are shared with TRBD1. The CDR3 consists of 13 residues. J lost 7 bases, V lost 2 bases, and 5 bases had no gene match. CDR1 and CDR2 from the germline V gene are SGHRS and YFSETQ. The CDR3, as DNA: TGCGCCAGCAGCTTTGGACAGGGTAGAGAGCAGTACTTC. Its translation: CASSFGQGREQYF.

The CDR3 DNA sequence: TGTGCCTCCCGGACAGGGGACACTGAAGCTTTCTTT. It translates to CASRTGDTEAFF. The rearrangement links TRBV10-3 to TRBJ1-1, with 9 positions matching TRBD1. This CDR3 comprises 12 residues. V was pared by 11 bases and J by 3 bases, with 4 bases of the junction left unmatched. Germline lookup yields CDR1 ENHRY and CDR2 SYGVKD.

J is TRBJ1-6 and V is TRBV2; D not certain. Germline CDR1 SNHLY, CDR2 FYNNEI. The CDR3 has 15 amino acids. V dropped 4 bases and J dropped 0 bases, with 7 bases sitting between them. The CDR3 here is CASSGRSSYNSPLHF. The CDR3 nucleotides read TGTGCCAGCAGTGGGAGGAGCTCCTATAATTCACCCCTCCACTTT.

This sequence joins TRBV28 and TRBJ1-1; D is unclear. Trimming pared 1 base from V and 1 base from J, leaving 4 bases between. This CDR3 is built from 13 residues. CDR1 is MDHEN, CDR2 SYDVKM, per germline. CDR3 coding DNA: TGTGCCAGCAGTTTATCCCAGAACACTGAAGCTTTCTTT. It yields the protein CASSLSQNTEAFF.

This clone was counted a single time. The chain carries TRBV7-8 and TRBJ1-2; D not resolved. The germline V gene has CDR1 SGHVS and CDR2 FQNEAQ. Trimming shortened V by 2 bases and J by 2 bases, and 9 bases separated the two germline ends. The CDR3 totals 14 residues. The CDR3 here is CASSLILGNYGYTF. The CDR3 DNA sequence: TGTGCCAGCAGCTTAATCCTCGGGAACTATGGCTACACCTTC.

This clone is a singleton in its sample. The genes are TRBV28 and TRBJ1-2; possible D gene TRBD1, 6 bases. Trimming stripped 2 bases from V and 5 bases from J, with 9 bases between. The CDR3 runs to 13 residues. Germline V gene data show CDR1 as MDHEN and CDR2 as SYDVKM. The CDR3, as DNA: TGTGCCAGCAGTTTAACCGGACAGTATGGCTACACCTTC. Protein product: CASSLTGQYGYTF.

This chain joins TRBV6-5 and TRBJ1-5; possibly TRBD1 for D (6 bases). There are 15 residues in the CDR3. With 8 bases removed from V and 0 bases from J, the gap between germline ends came to 14 bases. Germline lookup yields CDR1 MNHEY and CDR2 SVGAGI. CDR3 amino acids: CASQEGGYSNQPQHF. The CDR3 DNA is TGTGCCAGCCAGGAAGGGGGTTATAGCAATCAGCCCCAGCATTTT.

The V gene is TRBV3-1 (or the pseudogene TRBV3-2), the J gene TRBJ2-1; 11 bases line up with TRBD2. Germline V lookup: CDR1 LGHDT, CDR2 YNNKEL (reference sequence). The V gene end was trimmed by 4 bases and the J gene end by 6 bases; junction bases not matched to a gene: 5. This CDR3 has 15 amino acids. In DNA, the CDR3 is TGTGCCAGCAGCCGACTAGCGGGGCAGGGCAATGAGCAGTTCTTC. Protein product: CASSRLAGQGNEQFF.

The chain employs TRBV7-9 and TRBJ1-2; D remains ambiguous. Germline V lookup: CDR1 SEHNR, CDR2 FQNEAQ (reference sequence). The V end was cut by 1 base, the J end by 3 bases, with 9 bases between. This CDR3 has 14 amino acids. The CDR3 reads CASSLVLEDYGYTF. In nucleotides, the CDR3 is TGTGCCAGCAGCTTAGTTTTGGAGGACTATGGCTACACCTTC. The whole variable domain, filled in from reference TRBV7-9 and TRBJ1-2, reads DTGVSQNPRHKITKRGQNVTFRCDPISEHNRLYWYRQTLGQGPEFLTYFQNEAQLEKSRLLSDRFSAERPKGSFSTLEIQRTEQGDSAMYLCASSLVLEDYGYTFGSGTRLTVV.

The rearrangement uses TRBV24-1 and TRBJ1-2; 7 bases fit TRBD1. After removal of 3 bases from V and 2 bases from J, the junction contained 5 bases not matched to a gene. Germline CDR1 is KGHDR and CDR2 is SFDVKD. The length of the CDR3 is 15 residues. The CDR3 bases are TGTGCCACCAGTGATCCTGCACAGGGGAACTATGGCTACACCTTC. It yields the protein CATSDPAQGNYGYTF.

The chain couples TRBV5-4 to TRBJ1-2; D is undetermined. The germline V and J ends were trimmed by 3 bases and 8 bases, with 11 bases remaining between them. CDR1 and CDR2 from the germline V gene are SGHNT and YYREEE (reference sequence). The CDR3 is made up of 12 amino acids. CDR3 residues: CASSSREEGYTF. CDR3 nucleotide sequence: TGTGCCAGCAGCTCCCGGGAGGAGGGCTACACCTTC.

The genes are TRBV5-5 and TRBJ2-3; TRBD2 is a possible D gene (6 bases). This CDR3 has 14 amino acids. V lost 1 base and J 2 bases, leaving 8 bases between the germline ends. Germline V lookup: CDR1 SGHKS, CDR2 YYEKEE (reference sequence). The CDR3 DNA sequence: TGTGCCAGCAGCTTGCGGGGGTACACAGATACGCAGTATTTT. Its translation is CASSLRGYTDTQYF.

Only one count was recorded for this clone. This chain uses TRBV19 with TRBJ1-2, with D perhaps matching TRBD1 (6 bases). The CDR3 is made up of 14 amino acids. Germline loops: CDR1 LNHDA, CDR2 SQIVND (reference sequence). V lost 8 bases and J lost 3, with 16 bases in between. This CDR3 is CASSTGNRDYGYTF. Here the CDR3 DNA reads TGTGCCAGTTCCACAGGGAATCGGGACTATGGCTACACCTTC.

With respect to this clone: A junction boundary mismatches the germline segment, possibly from a read error. The V gene is TRBV19, the J gene TRBJ2-2; 9 bases align to TRBD2. Germline V CDR1 and CDR2: LNHDA, SQIVND (reference sequence). The CDR3 covers 14 residues. CDR3 residues: CASSTIAGDGSFVF. The CDR3 DNA is TGTGCCAGTAGTACTATAGCGGGAGATGGGTCCTTCGTTTTT. Using reference TRBV19 and TRBJ2-2 for the parts outside the CDR3, the full variable domain is DGGITQSPKYLFRKEGQNVTLSCEQNLNHDAMYWYRQDPGQGLRLIYYSQIVNDFQKGDIAEGYSVSREKKESFPLTVTSAQKNPTAFYLCASSTIAGDGSFVFGEGSRLTVL.

This chain connects TRBV19 to TRBJ1-4; D may be TRBD1 (5 bases). Germline V gene lookup returns CDR1 LNHDA and CDR2 SQIVND (reference sequence). V was pared by 2 bases and J by 8 bases, with 9 bases between. This CDR3 is 13 amino acids long. CDR3 in DNA: TGTGCCAGTAGTATAAACGGGGGAGAAAAACTGTTTTTT. Protein: CASSINGGEKLFF.

V usage is TRBV5-8 and J usage is TRBJ1-2, with TRBD1 as a possible D gene (6 bases). From germline, CDR1 is SGHTS and CDR2 YDEGEE. This CDR3 comprises 14 residues. Trimming took 6 bases from V and 0 from J, leaving 12 bases between them. In DNA form, the CDR3 reads TGTGCCAGCATCGGGGGGCTGGCTAACTATGGCTACACCTTC. Translated, it gives CASIGGLANYGYTF.

The genes are TRBV29-1 and TRBJ2-3, with D maybe TRBD1 (5 bases). The germline V gene has CDR1 SQVTM and CDR2 ANQGSEA. This CDR3 region has 17 residues. Trimming stripped 0 bases from V and 3 bases from J, with 19 bases between. CDR3 sequence reads: CSVEDFIQSQGTDTQYF. Here the CDR3 DNA reads TGCAGCGTTGAAGATTTCATCCAATCTCAGGGAACAGATACGCAGTATTTT.

The V and J genes are TRBV24-1 and TRBJ2-5; 10 bases agree with TRBD1. Germline assignment: CDR1 KGHDR and CDR2 SFDVKD. V lost 3 bases to trimming and J lost 7 bases; unmatched junction nucleotides: 10. The CDR3 is 16 amino acids. This chain's CDR3 is CATSDPRTGGGGTQYF. CDR3 sequence (DNA): TGTGCCACCAGTGATCCGAGGACAGGGGGTGGGGGGACCCAGTACTTC.

This sequence joins TRBV28 and TRBJ2-7, with 7 bases aligning to TRBD1. After removal of 6 bases from V and 2 bases from J, the junction contained 7 bases not matched to a gene. CDR1 is MDHEN and CDR2 is SYDVKM in the germline V gene. The CDR3 covers 14 residues. CDR3 amino acids: CASRGDSLPYEQYF. The CDR3 DNA follows: TGTGCCAGCAGGGGGGACAGCCTACCCTACGAGCAGTACTTC. Together with reference TRBV28 and TRBJ2-7, the CDR3 gives the full variable domain: DVKVTQSSRYLVKRTGEKVFLECVQDMDHENMFWYRQDPGLGLRLIYFSYDVKMKEKGDIPEGYSVSREKKERFSLILESASTNQTSMYLCASRGDSLPYEQYFGPGTRLTVT.

The chain combines TRBV4-2 with TRBJ2-2, with TRBD1 identical over 8 bases. Germline V gene lookup returns CDR1 LGHNA and CDR2 YNFKEQ. CDR3 length: 16 residues. Unmatched junction bases numbered 4, after V lost 4 bases and J lost 0 bases. CDR3 DNA: TGTGCCAGCAGCCTCCCGGGACAGGCGAACACCGGGGAGCTGTTTTTT. This gives the protein CASSLPGQANTGELFF.

The rearrangement uses TRBV21-1 and TRBJ2-1; the table's D call TRBD2 went unverified against the DNA. TRBV21-1 is designated a pseudogene. The CDR3 has 17 amino acids. In nucleotides, the CDR3 is TGTGCCAGCAGCAGTCGACTAGCGGGACAACCCTACAATGAGCAGTTCTTC. Protein product: CASSSRLAGQPYNEQFF.

The genes are TRBV6-5 and TRBJ1-6; perhaps TRBD1 as D (6 bases). Per germline, CDR1 MNHEY and CDR2 SVGAGI. This CDR3 spans 14 amino acids. The V gene lost 5 bases and the J gene lost 9 bases, with 14 bases spanning the gap. The CDR3 sequence: CASSPGTRSSPLHF. The CDR3 coding sequence is TGTGCCAGCAGTCCCGGGACAAGGAGTTCACCCCTCCACTTT.